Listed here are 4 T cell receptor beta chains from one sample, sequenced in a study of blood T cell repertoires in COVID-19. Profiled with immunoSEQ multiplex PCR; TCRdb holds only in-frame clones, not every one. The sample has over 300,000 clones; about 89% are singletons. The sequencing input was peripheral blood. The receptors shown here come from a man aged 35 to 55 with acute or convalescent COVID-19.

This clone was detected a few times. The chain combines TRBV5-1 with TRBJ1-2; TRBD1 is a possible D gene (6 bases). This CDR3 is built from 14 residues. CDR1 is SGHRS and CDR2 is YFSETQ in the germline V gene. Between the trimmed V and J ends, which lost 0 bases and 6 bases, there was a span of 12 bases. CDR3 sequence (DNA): TGCGCCAGCAGCTTGGAACAGGGAAGACATGGCTACACCTTC. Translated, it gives CASSLEQGRHGYTF.

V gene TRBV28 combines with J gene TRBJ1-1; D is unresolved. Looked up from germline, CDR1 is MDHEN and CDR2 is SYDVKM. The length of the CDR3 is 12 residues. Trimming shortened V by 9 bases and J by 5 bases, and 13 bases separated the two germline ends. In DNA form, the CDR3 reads TGTGCCAGTCGGGAGGGTGGGACTGAAGCTTTCTTT. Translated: CASREGGTEAFF.

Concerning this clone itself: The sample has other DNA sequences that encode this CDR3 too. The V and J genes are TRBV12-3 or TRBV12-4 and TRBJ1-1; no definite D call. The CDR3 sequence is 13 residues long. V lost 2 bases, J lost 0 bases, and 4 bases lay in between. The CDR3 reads CASSLSLNTEAFF. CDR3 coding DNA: TGTGCCAGCAGTTTAAGCTTGAACACTGAAGCTTTCTTT.

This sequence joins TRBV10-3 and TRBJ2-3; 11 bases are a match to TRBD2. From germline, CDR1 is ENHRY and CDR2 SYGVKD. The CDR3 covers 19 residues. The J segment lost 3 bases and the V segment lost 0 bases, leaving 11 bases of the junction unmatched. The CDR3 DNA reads TGTGCCATCAGTGAGTCTAGAAGGGGACTAGCGGACGCTACAGATACGCAGTATTTT. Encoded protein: CAISESRRGLADATDTQYF.